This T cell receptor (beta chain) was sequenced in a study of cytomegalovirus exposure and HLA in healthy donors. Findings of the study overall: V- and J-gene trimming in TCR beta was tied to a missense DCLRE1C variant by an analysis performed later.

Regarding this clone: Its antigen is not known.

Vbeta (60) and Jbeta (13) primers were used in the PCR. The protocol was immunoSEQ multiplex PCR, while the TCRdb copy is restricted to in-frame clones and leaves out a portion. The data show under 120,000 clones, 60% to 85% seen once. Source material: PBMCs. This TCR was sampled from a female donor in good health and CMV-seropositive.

CDR3 amino acids: CASSSEGAWNEKLFF. CDR3 sequence (DNA): TGTGCCAGCTCATCCGAGGGGGCCTGGAATGAAAAACTGTTTTTT. This chain connects TRBV18 to TRBJ1-4; 7 nucleotides agree with TRBD1. CDR1 is KGHSH, CDR2 LQKENI, per germline. This CDR3 contains 15 residues. The V and J ends lost 5 bases and 5 bases, in that order; junction bases with no gene match: 8.